Listed below are T cell receptor beta chains from one sample, sequenced in a study of blood T cells in healthy people across ages. One entry per CDR3 protein results from TCRdb running MiXCR on the 5' RACE reads. The sample has fewer than 700,000 distinct CDR3 sequences; over 40% are singletons. Sequenced input: blood. These receptors were collected from a man older than 75 in good health. CDR3s include the opening cysteine and the closing phenylalanine or tryptophan. A D gene is named only where the DNA matches it firmly. Clone size is stated in some rows and not others, as once, few, many or a class when expanded.

clone_size: many
v_call: TRBV13
d_call: -
j_call: TRBJ2-7
cdr3_length: 16
cdr3_nt: TGTGCCAGCAGCTTAGAGAGACAGGCGATGGACTACGAGCAGTACTTC
cdr3_aa: CASSLERQAMDYEQYF

clone_size: -
v_call: TRBV3-1
d_call: -
j_call: TRBJ2-3
cdr3_length: 15
cdr3_nt: TGTGCCAGCACCCACCTGGCGGGCCGCACAGATACGCAGTATTTT
cdr3_aa: CASTHLAGRTDTQYF

clone_size: -
v_call: TRBV5-1
d_call: -
j_call: TRBJ2-7
cdr3_length: 12
cdr3_nt: TGCGCCAGCAGCTCGAACTTTTACGAGCAGTACTTC
cdr3_aa: CASSSNFYEQYF

clone_size: -
v_call: TRBV20-1
d_call: -
j_call: TRBJ2-3
cdr3_length: 14
cdr3_nt: TGCAGTGGGAGGTTATCGGGGGCTGGAGATACGCAGTATTTT
cdr3_aa: CSGRLSGAGDTQYF

clone_size: -
v_call: TRBV3-1
d_call: TRBD1
j_call: TRBJ2-7
cdr3_length: 17
cdr3_nt: TGTGCCAGCAGCCGAATACAGACAGGGATTTTCTCATACGAGCAGTACTTC
cdr3_aa: CASSRIQTGIFSYEQYF

clone_size: many
v_call: TRBV7-9
d_call: -
j_call: TRBJ1-4
cdr3_length: 15
cdr3_nt: TGTGCCAGCAGCTTTCCTTCGCGGCTTGATGAAAAACTGTTTTTT
cdr3_aa: CASSFPSRLDEKLFF

clone_size: -
v_call: TRBV7-2
d_call: TRBD1
j_call: TRBJ2-4
cdr3_length: 16
cdr3_nt: TGTGCCAGCAGCTTACAGGGGGCACTAGCCAAAAACATTCAGTACTTC
cdr3_aa: CASSLQGALAKNIQYF

clone_size: few
v_call: TRBV6-2/TRBV6-3
d_call: -
j_call: TRBJ2-5
cdr3_length: 14
cdr3_nt: TGTGCCAGCACCCAGGGGGGGGTTGCGGAGACCCAGTACTTC
cdr3_aa: CASTQGGVAETQYF

clone_size: -
v_call: TRBV29-1
d_call: -
j_call: TRBJ2-1
cdr3_length: 14
cdr3_nt: TGCAGCGTTGAAGTTTGGCGATCAGGGAATGAGCAGTTCTTC
cdr3_aa: CSVEVWRSGNEQFF

clone_size: few
v_call: TRBV7-2
d_call: -
j_call: TRBJ1-6
cdr3_length: 12
cdr3_nt: TGTGCCAGCAGCTTAGTTTATTCACCCCTCCACTTT
cdr3_aa: CASSLVYSPLHF

clone_size: few
v_call: TRBV29-1
d_call: -
j_call: TRBJ1-5
cdr3_length: 14
cdr3_nt: TGCAGCGTTAGGTGGGGGGCAGGCAATCAGCCTCAGCATTTT
cdr3_aa: CSVRWGAGNQPQHF